A selection of T cell receptor beta chains follows, all from one sample in a study of regulatory T cells in long-lasting Graves disease. TCRdb re-analysed the multiplex PCR reads in MiXCR, keeping a single row per CDR3 protein. The profile shows hundreds of thousands of distinct CDR3 sequences, more than 15% of them singletons. Another study also made use of these data, one on T cells in Graves' hyperthyroidism and ophthalmopathy.

Sequencing used peripheral blood mononuclear cells (PBMCs), obtained at new diagnosis, from a patient treated with antithyroid drugs. These receptors were obtained from a woman in her forties or fifties with Graves disease. The CDR3 runs from the conserved cysteine through the conserved F or W. A D gene is named only where the DNA matches it firmly. Clone size is given for some rows only: seen once, a few or many times, or a class if the clone is expanded.

>TRBD1|TRBV7-9|few|TRBJ1-2
TGTGTCGCGGGGAGGGACAGGCTTGGAGCTAACTATGGCTACACCTTC
CVAGRDRLGANYGYTF
>TRBD1|TRBV7-9|.|TRBJ2-5
TGTGCCAGCAGCCCACGCAGGGGGCCAGAGACCCAGTACTTC
CASSPRRGPETQYF
>TRBD2|TRBV20-1|many|TRBJ2-1
TGCAGTGCTGCGGGGGGATGGGGGAGCTCCTACAATGAGCAGTTCTTC
CSAAGGWGSSYNEQFF
>.|TRBV19|few|TRBJ1-2
TGTGCCAGTAGTATAGGAACAGGGATTAATGGCTACACCTTC
CASSIGTGINGYTF
>.|TRBV18|many|TRBJ2-1
TGTGCCAGCTCACCAGCGGGAAACAATGAGCAGTTCTTC
CASSPAGNNEQFF
>.|TRBV3-1|.|TRBJ2-2
TGTGCCAGCAGCCCACGCAACTACGGGGAGCTGTTTTTT
CASSPRNYGELFF
>.|TRBV5-1|many|TRBJ2-7
TGCGCCAGCAGCCGGGACCCGGGAAGGGCCTCCTACGAGCAGTACTTC
CASSRDPGRASYEQYF
>TRBD1|TRBV4-1|few|TRBJ1-5
TGCGCCAGCAGCCAAACAGGGGGAGCTCAGCCCCAGCATTTT
CASSQTGGAQPQHF
>.|TRBV6-5|few|TRBJ2-3
TGTGCCAGCAGTTACGGAGGGGTGCAGAAAGATACGCAGTATTTT
CASSYGGVQKDTQYF
>.|TRBV6-2/TRBV6-3|few|TRBJ1-1
TGTGCCAGCAGTTACCGCCCCACAGGGTCGAACACTGAAGCTTTCTTT
CASSYRPTGSNTEAFF
>.|TRBV7-9|.|TRBJ2-1
TGTGCCAGCAGCCCAGGATCGGGGGATGAGCAGTTCTTC
CASSPGSGDEQFF
>TRBD1|TRBV5-1|many|TRBJ1-6
TGCGCCAGCAGCAACCGGGACAGGAATAATTCACCCCTCCACTTT
CASSNRDRNNSPLHF
>.|TRBV9|few|TRBJ2-1
TGTGCCAGCAGCCCCTCGGGCAGATTTAACAATGAGCAGTTCTTC
CASSPSGRFNNEQFF
>.|TRBV20-1|few|TRBJ2-3
TGCAGTGCTAGCAGGGGCTTGAGCGCGGATACGCAGTATTTT
CSASRGLSADTQYF
>.|TRBV27|many|TRBJ2-7
TGTGCCAGATCCAGGGGAGAATGGGGGGCGGACCTTACCTACGAGCAGTACTTC
CARSRGEWGADLTYEQYF
>.|TRBV28|many|TRBJ1-1
TGTGCCAGCAGTTTACTCCAGGCGAACACTGAAGCTTTCTTT
CASSLLQANTEAFF
>TRBD1|TRBV27|.|TRBJ2-3
TGTGCCAGCTCACATCCGGGACAGCAGAACACAGATACGCAGTATTTT
CASSHPGQQNTDTQYF
>.|TRBV12-3/TRBV12-4|many|TRBJ1-1
TGTGCCAGCAGTCTAAAGACTGAAGCTTTCTTT
CASSLKTEAFF
>.|TRBV5-1|.|TRBJ2-5
TGCGCCAGCAGCTTGGCCCCCGGGCGGGAGACCCAGTACTTC
CASSLAPGRETQYF
>.|TRBV19|few|TRBJ1-5
TGTGCCAGTAGTATGAGTGATAGCAATCAGCCCCAGCATTTT
CASSMSDSNQPQHF
>TRBD1|TRBV3-1|.|TRBJ2-7
TGTGCCAGCAGCCAAGTCCCGGGACAGGGGATTCGGGCCTACGAGCGGTACTTC
CASSQVPGQGIRAYERYF
>TRBD1|TRBV2|many|TRBJ1-5
TGTGCCAGCATGCTGGGACAGGGTTTTGGGCCCCAGCATTTT
CASMLGQGFGPQHF
>.|TRBV6-1|many|TRBJ1-1
TGTGCCAGCAGTCAGGAAACAGCGATCCCGAACACTGAAGCTTTCTTT
CASSQETAIPNTEAFF
>.|TRBV9|few|TRBJ1-6
TGTGCCAGCAGCGGGAGGGACTCTAAACCGGGTAATTCACCCCTCCACTTT
CASSGRDSKPGNSPLHF
>TRBD1|TRBV5-1|many|TRBJ2-1
TGCGCCAGCAGATTCAGGGGACAGGGGGGGAATGAGCAGTTCTTC
CASRFRGQGGNEQFF
>TRBD2|TRBV20-1|many|TRBJ2-5
TGCAGTGCTACCCGGACTCGCGGGGGGCGGGAGACCCAGTACTTC
CSATRTRGGRETQYF
>.|TRBV29-1|.|TRBJ1-2
TGCAGCGTTGAAACCCTTCGGGGCTACACCTTC
CSVETLRGYTF
>TRBD2|TRBV4-1|few|TRBJ2-2
TGCGCCAGCAGCCAAGGGACTAGCCGAACCGGGGAGCTGTTTTTT
CASSQGTSRTGELFF
>TRBD1|TRBV10-1|.|TRBJ1-3
TGCGCCAGCAGTATGACAGGGGGCCGTGAAAACACCATATATTTT
CASSMTGGRENTIYF
>.|TRBV19|few|TRBJ1-5
TGTGCCAGTAGTATACGTGGGGGCAGCAATCAGCCCCAGCATTTT
CASSIRGGSNQPQHF
>.|TRBV3-1|many|TRBJ2-7
TGTGCCAGCAGCCAAGGGGCAGGCTCCTACGAGCAGTACTTC
CASSQGAGSYEQYF
>TRBD1|TRBV6-9|many|TRBJ2-1
TGTGCCAGCAGTTCCCGGACAGGCCCCATGTCCTACAATGAGCAGTTCTTC
CASSSRTGPMSYNEQFF
>TRBD1|TRBV12-3/TRBV12-4|many|TRBJ1-2
TGTGCCAGCAGTTTAGCCGGACAGGAGAGCCGCGGCACCTTC
CASSLAGQESRGTF
>TRBD1|TRBV19|.|TRBJ1-2
TGTGCCAGTAGTATCGGGACAGGGAGGTATGGCTACACCTTC
CASSIGTGRYGYTF
>TRBD1|TRBV10-2|.|TRBJ1-5
TGCGCCAGCAGATCTGACAGGGGTCCTCAGCCCCAGCATTTT
CASRSDRGPQPQHF
>.|TRBV11-3|many|TRBJ2-7
TGTGCCAGCAGCCACCGGCTTAACGGTGCCTACGAGCAGTACTTC
CASSHRLNGAYEQYF
>.|TRBV6-1|many|TRBJ2-1
TGTGCCAGCCGCACCACCTACAATGAGCAGTTCTTC
CASRTTYNEQFF
>.|TRBV6-1|many|TRBJ2-2
TGTGCCAGCAGCCTCCGGACATCCAACCCGAACACCGGGGAGCTGTTTTTT
CASSLRTSNPNTGELFF
>.|TRBV4-1|few|TRBJ1-2
TGCGCCAGCAGCCAAGCGGTGGGCTATGGCTACACCTTC
CASSQAVGYGYTF
>.|TRBV6-2/TRBV6-3|few|TRBJ2-7
TGTGCCAGCAGCCGGGGAAGGACAGAAGCCTACGAGCAGTACTTC
CASSRGRTEAYEQYF
>.|TRBV3-1|many|TRBJ1-4
TGTGCCAGCAGCCAAACCGGGAGGGGGGACGAAAAACTGTTTTTT
CASSQTGRGDEKLFF
>TRBD1|TRBV11-2|many|TRBJ1-4
TGTGCCAGCAGATCGACAGGGGGCCAGGCTAATGAAAAACTGTTTTTT
CASRSTGGQANEKLFF
>TRBD1|TRBV4-1|.|TRBJ1-1
TGCGCCAGCAGCCAACATCCGACAGGGACGGGCACTGAAGCTTTCTTT
CASSQHPTGTGTEAFF
>.|TRBV7-3|many|TRBJ1-2
TGTGCCAGCAGCTTACGGGGAGGGACAAACGATGGCTACACCTTC
CASSLRGGTNDGYTF
>TRBD2|TRBV7-9|few|TRBJ2-2
TGTGCCAGCAGCTTAGCCGGGACTAGCTTCCCCGGGGAGCTGTTTTTT
CASSLAGTSFPGELFF
>.|TRBV4-1|.|TRBJ1-3
TGCGCCAGCAGCCAAGGTGCGTTTATCCACGCGGGAAACACCATATATTTT
CASSQGAFIHAGNTIYF
>.|TRBV9|.|TRBJ1-2
TGTGCCAGCAGCGTAGAAGAATTAGGAACAGGACATAAAGCTAACTATGGCTACACCTTC
CASSVEELGTGHKANYGYTF
>TRBD2|TRBV20-1|.|TRBJ2-5
TGCAGTGCTAGAGTAGCGGGGGAAGAGACCCAGTACTTC
CSARVAGEETQYF
>.|TRBV5-1|many|TRBJ2-1
TGTGCCAGCAGCTTAGGACAAGAATACAATGAGCAGTTCTTC
CASSLGQEYNEQFF
>.|TRBV20-1|many|TRBJ2-3
TGCAGTGCTAGAGATGGACTTTACACAGATACGCAGTATTTT
CSARDGLYTDTQYF
>.|TRBV13|.|TRBJ2-3
TGTGCCAGCAGCTTAGGAGAAGGGGTAATTTCAGATACGCAGTATTTT
CASSLGEGVISDTQYF
>TRBD1|TRBV3-1|few|TRBJ1-2
TGTGCCAGCAGCCACGACAGGGCAGAAAGCCGCGGCTACACCTTC
CASSHDRAESRGYTF
>.|TRBV13|many|TRBJ2-7
TGTGCCAGCAGCGGGGGGGGCAGTGCCCCCTACGAGCAGTACTTC
CASSGGGSAPYEQYF
>TRBD1|TRBV7-9|.|TRBJ2-2
TGTGCCAGCAGCTTCGGGACAGGATTTAGCACCGAGGAGCTGTTTTTT
CASSFGTGFSTEELFF